A selection of T cell receptor beta chains follows, all from one sample in a study of blood T cell repertoires in COVID-19. The protocol was immunoSEQ multiplex PCR, while the TCRdb copy is restricted to in-frame clones and leaves out a portion. This table has some 200,000 clones, about 80% appearing once. The specimen sequenced was peripheral blood. The receptors here all came from a woman in her sixties or seventies with acute or convalescent COVID-19. CDR3s include the opening cysteine and the closing phenylalanine or tryptophan. The D gene is left open where the match is weak. Rows may omit the clone size; those that give it use once, few, many or a size class.

NA | TRBD1 | TRBJ1-2 | TRBV9 | TGTGCCAGCAGCGTAGAGGACAGGGGGTATGGCTACACCTTC | CASSVEDRGYGYTF
few | TRBD1 | TRBJ1-2 | TRBV9 | TGTGCCAGCAGCGTTACAGGGGGCGATGGCTACACCTTC | CASSVTGGDGYTF
NA | NA | TRBJ1-4 | TRBV5-4 | TGTGCCAGCAGCCCGGAACAGGGAAGAGGCGAAAAACTGTTTTTT | CASSPEQGRGEKLFF
NA | TRBD2 | TRBJ2-1 | TRBV9 | TGTGCCAGCAGCGTAGAACGGGGGGACAATGAGCAGTTCTTC | CASSVERGDNEQFF
NA | NA | TRBJ1-4 | TRBV7-2 | TGTGCCAGCAGCTACCAGGAGGGGAAAAAACTGTTTTTT | CASSYQEGKKLFF
NA | NA | TRBJ1-1 | TRBV30 | TGTGCCTGGAGTGGGCTTCTGAACACTGAAGCTTTCTTT | CAWSGLLNTEAFF
NA | TRBD2 | TRBJ2-3 | TRBV3-1/TRBV3-2 | TGTGCCAGCAGCCGTCGGACTAGCGGGGGATACAGCACAGATACGCAGTATTTT | CASSRRTSGGYSTDTQYF
NA | NA | TRBJ1-6 | TRBV25-1 | TGTGCCAGCAGTGAAAAGTATAACAGTAATTCACCCCTCCACTTT | CASSEKYNSNSPLHF
NA | TRBD1 | TRBJ1-1 | TRBV3-1/TRBV3-2 | TGTGCCAGCAGCCTTACAGGGGGCAACACTGAAGCTTTCTTT | CASSLTGGNTEAFF
NA | NA | TRBJ1-1 | TRBV4-2 | TGTGCCAGCAGCCAAGTGGCGGTAAACACTGAAGCTTTCTTT | CASSQVAVNTEAFF
NA | NA | TRBJ1-3 | TRBV30 | TGTGCCTGGAGTGTTGGCGGGCTTGGAAACACCATATATTTT | CAWSVGGLGNTIYF
NA | TRBD2 | TRBJ2-1 | TRBV4-2 | TGTGCCAGCAGTCCCAGGGCTAGCGGGGGGCATGAGCAGTTCTTC | CASSPRASGGHEQFF
NA | NA | TRBJ2-7 | TRBV20-1 | TGCAGTGCTACGGGGAATCGCGAGCAGTACTTC | CSATGNREQYF
NA | NA | TRBJ1-5 | TRBV5-7 | TGTGCCAGCAGACGGACAGAGTATAGCAATCAGCCCCAGCATTTT | CASRRTEYSNQPQHF
few | NA | TRBJ2-7 | TRBV7-2 | TGTGCCAGCAGCTTAGAAAGGGGCTCCTACGAGCAGTACTTC | CASSLERGSYEQYF
NA | NA | TRBJ1-2 | TRBV9 | TGTGCCAGCAGCGGACAGGAACGAGTTAACTATGGCTACACCTTC | CASSGQERVNYGYTF
NA | NA | TRBJ1-3 | TRBV12-3/TRBV12-4 | TGTGCCAGCAGCAGTGGTTTTGGAAACACCATATATTTT | CASSSGFGNTIYF
NA | NA | TRBJ2-7 | TRBV5-1 | TGCGCCAGCAGCTTGGGACAGGATGACGAGCAGTACTTC | CASSLGQDDEQYF
NA | NA | TRBJ1-6 | TRBV28 | TGTGCCAGCAGGAGTCTCTTACTAAATTCACCCCTCCACTTT | CASRSLLLNSPLHF
NA | TRBD1 | TRBJ1-4 | TRBV9 | TGTGCCAGCAGCGTAGGGGGGACAGGGGCTGAGGTGAATGAAAAACTGTTTTTT | CASSVGGTGAEVNEKLFF
NA | TRBD2 | TRBJ2-1 | TRBV12-5 | TGTGCTAGTGGTTCACGTCCTTCTCTAGCGGGGGGCGCTAGGTACAATGAGCAGTTCTTC | CASGSRPSLAGGARYNEQFF
NA | TRBD1 | TRBJ1-4 | TRBV5-5 | TGTGCCAGCAGCTTGGCCGGACAGGGAAATGAAAAACTGTTTTTT | CASSLAGQGNEKLFF
NA | TRBD1 | TRBJ2-3 | TRBV5-1 | TGCGCCAGCAGCTTGAATGGACAGGGGAACACAGATACGCAGTATTTT | CASSLNGQGNTDTQYF
NA | TRBD1 | TRBJ2-7 | TRBV29-1 | TGCAGCGTTTTCAAACCCGGGACAGGGGACCACGAGCAGTACTTC | CSVFKPGTGDHEQYF
NA | TRBD1 | TRBJ2-4 | TRBV2 | TGTGCCAGCAGTCTGGACAGGGGGGGTTACATTCAGTACTTC | CASSLDRGGYIQYF
NA | TRBD1 | TRBJ1-6 | TRBV6-1 | TGTGCCAGCAGTGAAGCCGACAGGGGGGAATTATATAATTCACCCCTCCACTTT | CASSEADRGELYNSPLHF
once | NA | TRBJ2-1 | TRBV18 | TGTGCCAGCTCACCACTATCCGGGGGTAGCTCCTACAATGAGCAGTTCTTC | CASSPLSGGSSYNEQFF
NA | NA | TRBJ1-1 | TRBV5-1 | TGCGCCAGCAGGAGGGAGACTGAAGCTTTCTTT | CASRRETEAFF
NA | NA | TRBJ1-1 | TRBV28 | TGTGCCAGCAGTTTAACGGGGTACACTGAAGCTTTCTTT | CASSLTGYTEAFF
NA | TRBD1 | TRBJ2-7 | TRBV7-2 | TGTGCCAGCAGCTTGGTCCAGGGGGCCTACGAGCAGTACTTC | CASSLVQGAYEQYF
NA | NA | TRBJ2-7 | TRBV11-2 | TGTGCCAGCACCAACACAGGGTTCTCCTACGAGCAGTACTTC | CASTNTGFSYEQYF
once | NA | TRBJ1-1 | TRBV3-1/TRBV3-2 | TGTGCCAGCAGCCACCCGGGGGACGACACTGAAGCTTTCTTT | CASSHPGDDTEAFF
NA | NA | TRBJ1-4 | TRBV19 | TGTGCCAGTAGTATTGGGGGGGTTAATGAAAAACTGTTTTTT | CASSIGGVNEKLFF
NA | TRBD1 | TRBJ1-2 | TRBV29-1 | TGCAGCGCCTCCAGGACAGGGGAAGGCTACACCTTC | CSASRTGEGYTF
once | NA | TRBJ1-1 | TRBV12-5 | TGTGCTAGTGGTAGTCTTTGGGCGGGGACTAACACTGAAGCTTTCTTT | CASGSLWAGTNTEAFF
NA | NA | TRBJ2-7 | TRBV5-6 | TGTGCCAGCAGCTTGAGCAAGGGAACAGGGATAATTCGGTACTTC | CASSLSKGTGIIRYF
NA | NA | TRBJ1-1 | TRBV21-1 | TGTGCCAGCCCAGCGGTTCGGGTTGGGGACACCCTCACTCCCCTCCCGAACACTGAAGCTTTCTTT | CASPAVRVGDTLTPLPNTEAFF
NA | NA | TRBJ2-7 | TRBV9 | TGTGCCAGCAGCGTAGCTAGCGTTGTCCGAGACGAGCAGTACTTC | CASSVASVVRDEQYF
NA | NA | TRBJ1-2 | TRBV2 | TGTGCCAGCAGTAAGGACAGAGACTATGGCTACACCTTC | CASSKDRDYGYTF
NA | NA | TRBJ1-3 | TRBV30 | TGTGCCTGTCGCCGGGACTCCGACTTCGGAAACACCATATATTTT | CACRRDSDFGNTIYF
NA | NA | TRBJ1-1 | TRBV5-1 | TGCGCCACCGCCGTCCAGGGCGGCTCGGGCACTGAAGCTTTCTTT | CATAVQGGSGTEAFF
NA | NA | TRBJ2-5 | TRBV5-4 | TGTGCCAGCAGAGGAGTAGGAGAGACCCAGTACTTC | CASRGVGETQYF
NA | TRBD1 | TRBJ1-3 | TRBV18 | TGTGCCAGCTCACCTTCGGGACAGGGGGTTTTCTCTGGAAACACCATATATTTT | CASSPSGQGVFSGNTIYF
few | TRBD1 | TRBJ1-5 | TRBV28 | TGTGCCAGCAGTTTGTTCAGGGGGCTTAATCAGCCCCAGCATTTT | CASSLFRGLNQPQHF
NA | NA | TRBJ2-5 | TRBV14 | TGTGCCAGCAGCCAAGGTGGCACCACCCAAGAGACCCAGTACTTC | CASSQGGTTQETQYF
NA | TRBD1 | TRBJ2-7 | TRBV9 | TGTGCCAGCAGCGCGGGACAGGGCCGCTACGAGCAGTACTTC | CASSAGQGRYEQYF
NA | NA | TRBJ2-4 | TRBV3-1/TRBV3-2 | TGTGCCAGCAGCCAAGTGCCGGGACAAGACATTCAGTACTTC | CASSQVPGQDIQYF
NA | NA | TRBJ1-6 | TRBV3-1/TRBV3-2 | TGTGCCAGCAGCCAAGTACAGGGCCCCCGTTCACCCCTCCACTTT | CASSQVQGPRSPLHF
once | NA | TRBJ1-6 | TRBV7-8 | TGTGCCAGCAGCTCAACCCAGTGGGGACAATCACCCCTCCACTTT | CASSSTQWGQSPLHF
NA | TRBD2 | TRBJ2-1 | TRBV24-1 | TGTGCCACCAGTGACTGGACTAGCGGGGGGTCGGAGCAGTTCTTC | CATSDWTSGGSEQFF
NA | NA | TRBJ2-7 | TRBV15 | TGTGCCACCAGCAGAGGTGGGGGCCCAACCTACGAGCAGTACTTC | CATSRGGGPTYEQYF
NA | NA | TRBJ2-1 | TRBV2 | TGTGCCAGCAGGCGAGGCAATGAGCAGTTCTTC | CASRRGNEQFF
NA | TRBD1 | TRBJ2-1 | TRBV10-2 | TGCGCCAGCGGATCGGGACAGGGTCTGGGTGAGCAGTTCTTC | CASGSGQGLGEQFF
NA | TRBD1 | TRBJ1-2 | TRBV5-6 | TGTGCCAGCAGCTTAACCGGGACAGGGGGCTATGGCTACACCTTC | CASSLTGTGGYGYTF
NA | NA | TRBJ1-3 | TRBV15 | TGTGCCACCAGCCAGGACAACTCTGGAAACACCATATATTTT | CATSQDNSGNTIYF